The clone carrying this T cell receptor (beta chain) was observed a few times. The same CDR3 also results from other DNA sequences found in this sample. This entry comes from a study of blood T cell repertoires in COVID-19. The data were produced by immunoSEQ multiplex PCR, yet TCRdb's version contains in-frame clones alone and is incomplete. The sample records about 200,000 clones, 80% to 90% being singletons. Germline V lookup: CDR1 SNHLY, CDR2 FYNNEI. V lost 3 bases to trimming and J lost 6 bases, with 6 bases between them. The CDR3 length is 12 residues. This TCR derives from a woman aged 25 to 39 who had been exposed to COVID-19. This sequence joins TRBV2 and TRBJ1-5; D gene uncertain. The sequenced material came from PBMCs or T cells enriched from blood (not recorded which). Here the CDR3 DNA reads TGTGCCAGCAGTGATACCGGTCAGCCCCAGCATTTT. This translates into CASSDTGQPQHF.